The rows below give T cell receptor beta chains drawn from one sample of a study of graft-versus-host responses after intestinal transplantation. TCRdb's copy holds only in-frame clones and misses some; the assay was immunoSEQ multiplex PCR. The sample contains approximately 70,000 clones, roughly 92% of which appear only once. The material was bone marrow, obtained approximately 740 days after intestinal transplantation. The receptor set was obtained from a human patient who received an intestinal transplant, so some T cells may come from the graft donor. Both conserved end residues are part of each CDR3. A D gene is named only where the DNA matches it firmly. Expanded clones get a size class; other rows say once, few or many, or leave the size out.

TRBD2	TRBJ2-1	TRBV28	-	CASSLGLAGEVGYNEQFF	TGTGCCAGCAGTTTGGGACTAGCGGGAGAAGTGGGGTACAATGAGCAGTTCTTC
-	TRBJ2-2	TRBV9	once	CASSGWDFGGGGELFF	TGTGCCAGCAGCGGATGGGACTTCGGGGGAGGCGGGGAGCTGTTTTTT
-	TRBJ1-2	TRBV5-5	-	CASSLGGDGLYGYTF	TGTGCCAGCAGCTTGGGAGGGGACGGGCTTTATGGCTACACCTTC
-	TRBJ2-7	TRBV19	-	CASSFTGAYEQYF	TGTGCCAGTAGTTTCACAGGTGCCTACGAGCAGTACTTC
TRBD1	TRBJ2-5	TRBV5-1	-	CASSPGSGDRGLTQYF	TGCGCCAGCAGCCCCGGATCTGGGGACAGGGGGTTGACCCAGTACTTC
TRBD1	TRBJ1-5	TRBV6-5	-	CASSRQGSFNQPQHF	TGTGCCAGCAGTAGACAGGGATCCTTCAATCAGCCCCAGCATTTT
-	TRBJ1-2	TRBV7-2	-	CASSREGYGYTF	TGTGCCAGCAGCCGCGAGGGCTATGGCTACACCTTC
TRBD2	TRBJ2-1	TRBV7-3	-	CASSLLAGGYNEQFF	TGTGCCAGCAGCTTATTAGCGGGGGGCTACAATGAGCAGTTCTTC
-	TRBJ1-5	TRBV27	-	CASSTLVPSGTPQPQHF	TGTGCCAGCAGTACTTTAGTACCCTCCGGGACACCGCAGCCCCAGCATTTT
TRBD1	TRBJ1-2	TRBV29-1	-	CSVEATGARGYGYTF	TGCAGCGTTGAGGCAACAGGGGCCCGAGGCTATGGCTACACCTTC
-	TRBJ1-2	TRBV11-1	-	CASSNPGPPYGYTF	TGTGCCAGCAGCAACCCAGGCCCTCCCTATGGCTACACCTTC
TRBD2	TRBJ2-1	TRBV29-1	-	CSVEEGVLAGAYEQFF	TGCAGCGTTGAAGAGGGGGTCCTAGCGGGAGCATATGAGCAGTTCTTC